The next 9 T cell receptor beta chains were all read from a single sample in a study of beta chain features in type 1 diabetes (dated by TCRdb to the late 2010s). The library was built by means of the immunoSEQ multiplex PCR assay. The High Capacity cDNA Reverse Transcription Kit was used to reverse transcribe all of the isolated RNA, meaning that expressed TCRB transcripts were what got sequenced. Held by TCRdb, this immuneACCESS table contains in-frame sequences only and omits some clones. Under half of the omission traces to an unresolved V gene where checked; the cause of the rest is unknown. The sample table shows 220,000 or so clones, and approximately 70% are seen once. The ten largest clones add up to approximately 0.053% of the sample. Sequenced: naive CD4+ T cells from blood. The cell subset or site label, as the study defines it: true naive CD4+ T cells. The receptors shown here come from a man aged 25-45 years in good health.

The genes are TRBV7-9 and TRBJ1-2; the D is unclear. Germline V gene lookup returns CDR1 SEHNR and CDR2 FQNEAQ (reference sequence). The CDR3 contains 10 residues. V was pared by 7 bases and J by 6 bases, with 6 bases between. The DNA of the CDR3 is TGTGCCAGCAACTCTGATGGCTACACCTTC. Residues: CASNSDGYTF.

The chain employs TRBV29-1 and TRBJ1-1; tentatively, D is TRBD1 (6 bases). CDR1 and CDR2 from the germline V gene are SQVTM and ANQGSEA. This CDR3 spans 13 amino acids. V dropped 6 bases and J dropped 1 base, with 12 bases sitting between them. CDR3 nucleotides: TGCAGCGTCTCACAGGGTGGGAACACTGAAGCTTTCTTT. Encoded protein: CSVSQGGNTEAFF.

The chain combines TRBV30 with TRBJ1-1, with TRBD1 identical over 8 bases. The germline V gene encodes CDR1 GTSNPN and CDR2 SVGIG (reference sequence). The length of the CDR3 is 13 residues. The junction had 6 bases not matched to a gene; V was cut back by 4 bases and J by 5 bases. The CDR3 sequence: CAWKQGVRTEAFF. The CDR3 coding sequence is TGTGCCTGGAAACAGGGGGTGAGGACTGAAGCTTTCTTT. The full variable domain, completed using reference TRBV30 and TRBJ1-1, is SQTIHQWPATLVQPVGSPLSLECTVEGTSNPNLYWYRQAAGRGLQLLFYSVGIGQISSEVPQNLSASRPQDRQFILSSKKLLLSDSGFYLCAWKQGVRTEAFFGQGTRLTVV.

The chain employs TRBV29-1 and TRBJ2-1; 9 nucleotides match TRBD1. Trimming took 3 bases from V and 6 from J; bases not matched to a gene: 3. Germline-derived CDR1 and CDR2 are SQVTM and ANQGSEA. The CDR3 is 13 amino acids. DNA of the CDR3: TGCAGCGTTGATGGGACAGGGTCCAATGAGCAGTTCTTC. Its protein is CSVDGTGSNEQFF.

The CDR3 loop reads CASSVVGSVSNEQFF. CDR3 sequence (DNA): TGTGCCAGCAGCGTAGTAGGTAGCGTATCCAATGAGCAGTTCTTC. The V call is TRBV9, the J call TRBJ2-1; TRBD2 might be the D (5 bases). Germline V gives CDR1 SGDLS, CDR2 YYNGEE. The CDR3 length is 15 residues. Trimming left V 0 bases short and J 6 bases short, with 13 bases between. Supplemented by reference TRBV9 and TRBJ2-1, the full variable domain reads DSGVTQTPKHLITATGQRVTLRCSPRSGDLSVYWYQQSLDQGLQFLIQYYNGEERAKGNILERFSAQQFPDLHSELNLSSLELGDSALYFCASSVVGSVSNEQFFGPGTRLTVL.

The gene calls are TRBV28 and TRBJ1-1; no definite D call. The CDR3 has 12 amino acids. Germline V CDR1 and CDR2: MDHEN, SYDVKM. Trimming shortened V by 2 bases and J by 5 bases, and 6 bases separated the two germline ends. The CDR3 DNA reads TGTGCCAGCAGTTTACAGGTAACTGAAGCTTTCTTT. This translates into CASSLQVTEAFF.

The chain links TRBV29-1 to TRBJ2-7; 7 nucleotides match TRBD2. Germline V gene data show CDR1 as SQVTM and CDR2 as ANQGSEA. V shed 8 bases, J shed 2 bases, and the junction held 6 bases outside the gene matches. CDR3 length: 12 residues. The CDR3 here is CSFSGTTYEQYF. The CDR3, as DNA: TGCAGCTTCAGCGGGACTACCTACGAGCAGTACTTC.

The chain links TRBV2 to TRBJ2-3; TRBD1 matches 7 bases. Trimming removed 6 bases from V and 0 bases from J; junction bases left unmatched: 3. Germline lookup yields CDR1 SNHLY and CDR2 FYNNEI. This CDR3 is 14 amino acids long. The CDR3 DNA is TGTGCCAGCAGCCAACAGGGGAGCACAGATACGCAGTATTTT. Amino acids: CASSQQGSTDTQYF. Filled out from reference TRBV2 and TRBJ2-3, the complete variable domain reads EPEVTQTPSHQVTQMGQEVILRCVPISNHLYFYWYRQILGQKVEFLVSFYNNEISEKSEIFDDQFSVERPDGSNFTLKIRSTKLEDSAMYFCASSQQGSTDTQYFGPGTRLTVL.

The rearrangement links TRBV7-9 to TRBJ2-1, with D uncertain. CDR3 length equals 11 residues. Germline V gene lookup returns CDR1 SEHNR and CDR2 FQNEAQ (reference sequence). V was trimmed by 5 bases and J by 10 bases, leaving 9 bases between them. The CDR3 DNA follows: TGTGCCAGCAGCCTCCCTGGGGAGCAGTTCTTC. It specifies CASSLPGEQFF.